Listed below are T cell receptor beta chains from one sample, sequenced in a study of blood T cell repertoires in COVID-19. Repertoires were generated with immunoSEQ multiplex PCR, while TCRdb's copy carries only in-frame clones and drops some. The profile shows 150,000 to 200,000 clones, around 87% of them singletons. The sample comprised PBMCs or T cells enriched from blood (not recorded which). These TCRs come from a woman between 40 and 55 years old in a cohort exposed to, infected with or recovered from COVID-19 (not recorded which). The CDR3 runs from the conserved cysteine through the conserved F or W. Fields, in order: V gene, J gene, D gene, clone size, CDR3 DNA, CDR3 protein. D genes are given only for firm matches. Part of the rows lack a size; the others show once, few, many or a class for expanded clones.

TRBV7-2	TRBJ2-1	.	.	TGTGCCAGCAGCTTAGCGCATGAAAGGACTATCAATGAGCAGTTCTTC	CASSLAHERTINEQFF
TRBV11-3	TRBJ1-1	.	.	TGTGCCAGCAGCCCGAGAGGAGAGAACACTGAAGCTTTCTTT	CASSPRGENTEAFF
TRBV7-6	TRBJ2-2	.	.	TGTGCCAGCAGCCCAAGAGCCACCGGGGAGCTGTTTTTT	CASSPRATGELFF
TRBV5-1	TRBJ1-2	TRBD1	.	TGCGCCAGCAGCCCGGACAGGGGATCCGGCTACACCTTC	CASSPDRGSGYTF
TRBV9	TRBJ1-1	.	once	TGTGCCAGCAGCGTTAAAGGGGGATCTGAAGCTTTCTTT	CASSVKGGSEAFF
TRBV2	TRBJ1-4	TRBD1	.	TGTGCCAGCAGCGGCCGCAGGGGGGAAAAACTGTTTTTT	CASSGRRGEKLFF
TRBV9	TRBJ2-3	TRBD2	.	TGTGCCAGCAGCGTTTCTTCTGGGACTAGGGATACGCAGTATTTT	CASSVSSGTRDTQYF
TRBV6-4	TRBJ2-6	.	once	TGTGCCAGCAGCCCCGAGGTGATGTCTGGGGCCAACGTCCTGACTTTC	CASSPEVMSGANVLTF
TRBV7-9	TRBJ1-4	.	once	TGTGCCAGCAGCTCCGGGGAGGCAGGGCGAGGAAAACTGTTTTTT	CASSSGEAGRGKLFF
TRBV6-2/TRBV6-3	TRBJ2-1	.	.	TGTGCCAGCAGTGCCCCAGGCCGTTCCTACAATGAGCAGTTCTTC	CASSAPGRSYNEQFF
TRBV5-4	TRBJ2-1	.	.	TGTGCCAGCAGCTCAACAGGGAACAATGAGCAGTTCTTC	CASSSTGNNEQFF
TRBV5-4	TRBJ2-7	TRBD1	.	TGTGCCAGCAGCTCGCAGGGGGCTCGGTACGAGCAGTACTTC	CASSSQGARYEQYF
TRBV6-5	TRBJ2-2	.	few	TGTGCCAGCAGTTACAGTCGGAGAGCTAACACCGGGGAGCTGTTTTTT	CASSYSRRANTGELFF
TRBV27	TRBJ2-1	TRBD1	.	TGTGCCAGCAGCTCCGGGACAGGTACCTACAATGAGCAGTTCTTC	CASSSGTGTYNEQFF
TRBV4-1	TRBJ1-5	.	.	TGCGCCAGCAGCTACCGGACAGATAGCAATCAGCCCCAGCATTTT	CASSYRTDSNQPQHF
TRBV5-1	TRBJ1-1	.	.	TGCGCCAGCAGCCCCCCGCAGGTGACTGAAGCTTTCTTT	CASSPPQVTEAFF
TRBV19	TRBJ1-5	TRBD1	.	TGTGCCTGTAACTGGGGGACGGGACAGCCATATCAGCCCCAGCATTTT	CACNWGTGQPYQPQHF
TRBV7-6	TRBJ1-5	.	.	TGTGCCAGCAGCCCGGGGGGGTTCAATCAGCCCCAGCATTTT	CASSPGGFNQPQHF
TRBV15	TRBJ2-2	.	.	TGTGCCACCAGCAGGGGACAAAACACCGGGGAGCTGTTTTTT	CATSRGQNTGELFF
TRBV6-1	TRBJ1-1	TRBD1	.	TGTGCCAGCAGTGCTCGACGAAAAATAGGGGGCCCTGAAGCTTTCTTT	CASSARRKIGGPEAFF
TRBV11-2	TRBJ2-7	.	.	TGTGCCAGCAGCGTCCCGGTTAAGGAGACGCTGTTCCCCGAGCAGTACTTC	CASSVPVKETLFPEQYF
TRBV6-5	TRBJ2-7	TRBD2	.	TGTGCCAGCAGGGAGGGGCTAGCGGGGAACTACGAGCAGTACTTC	CASREGLAGNYEQYF
TRBV5-1	TRBJ2-7	TRBD1	few	TGCGCCAGCAGCATGAAGGGACAGGATGACGAGCAGTACTTC	CASSMKGQDDEQYF
TRBV29-1	TRBJ2-3	.	.	TGCAGCGTTGAGGAGGCTTTGAGAACAGATACGCAGTATTTT	CSVEEALRTDTQYF
TRBV11-2	TRBJ1-1	TRBD1	few	TGTGCCAGCAGCCCTCGGACAGGGGCCCCGGTGCGCACTGAAGCTTTCTTT	CASSPRTGAPVRTEAFF
TRBV7-2	TRBJ1-5	.	.	TGTGCCAGCAGCTTAGTCCCTCGTCAGCCCCAGCATTTT	CASSLVPRQPQHF
TRBV4-1	TRBJ1-1	.	once	TGCGCCAGCAGCCAAGTTATGTCTGAAGCTTTCTTT	CASSQVMSEAFF
TRBV4-1	TRBJ2-3	.	.	TGCGCCAGCAGCCAAGAGAATAGCGCAGATACGCAGTATTTT	CASSQENSADTQYF
TRBV7-2	TRBJ2-5	.	.	TGTGCCAGCAGCTTAGCCTGGGACTACCAAGAGACCCAGTACTTC	CASSLAWDYQETQYF
TRBV29-1	TRBJ2-3	.	.	TGCAGCGTTGGAGAACAGGGAACGCAGTATTTT	CSVGEQGTQYF
TRBV11-3	TRBJ2-2	TRBD1	.	TGTGCCAGCAGCCGGACAGGGGGTAACACCGGGGAGCTGTTTTTT	CASSRTGGNTGELFF
TRBV5-6	TRBJ2-4	.	.	TGTGCCAGTTTAGGACTTCGCGAAAACATTCAGTACTTC	CASLGLRENIQYF
TRBV28	TRBJ1-5	TRBD1	.	TGTGCCAGCAGTCCCCGGACAGGGTATAGCAATCAGCCCCAGCATTTT	CASSPRTGYSNQPQHF
TRBV6-2/TRBV6-3	TRBJ1-3	.	.	TGTGCCAGCAGCCCCGTCCTTCGAGGGGTTGAGGACGGGGGGGCCATATATTTT	CASSPVLRGVEDGGAIYF
TRBV28	TRBJ2-5	TRBD1	.	TGTGCCAGCAGGCTTCGGACAGGTGTGGAGCAAGAGACCCAGTACTTC	CASRLRTGVEQETQYF
TRBV19	TRBJ2-3	.	.	TGTGCCAGTAGTCAAGGCCGACGGGAACCCACAGATACGCAGTATTTT	CASSQGRREPTDTQYF
TRBV5-6	TRBJ2-2	.	once	TGTGCCAGCAGCTTCCGGGGAAACACCGGGGAGCTGTTTTTT	CASSFRGNTGELFF
TRBV2	TRBJ2-5	.	once	TGTGCCACTATACCCGAAGCGGCTTACCAAGAGACCCAGTACTTC	CATIPEAAYQETQYF
TRBV5-1	TRBJ2-1	.	few	TGCGCCAGCGGGGAGGTTGGGGTCAATGAGCAGTTCTTC	CASGEVGVNEQFF
TRBV19	TRBJ2-7	TRBD2	.	TGTGCCAGTAGTATGGGAGCGGGAGGTCTGTACGAGCAGTACTTC	CASSMGAGGLYEQYF
TRBV4-2	TRBJ2-7	TRBD2	.	TGTGCCAGCAGTCTACGAGCTAGCGGGATCACCTACGAGCAGTACTTC	CASSLRASGITYEQYF
TRBV27	TRBJ1-5	.	.	TGTGCCAGCAGTTGGAAGCAGGGGTCCAATCAGCCCCAGCATTTT	CASSWKQGSNQPQHF
TRBV6-2/TRBV6-3	TRBJ2-7	.	.	TGTGCCAGCAGTTACGCCAGTGAGGCCTACGAGCAGTACTTC	CASSYASEAYEQYF
TRBV25-1	TRBJ2-2	.	.	TGTGCCAGCAGTGATCAGCGGAGGAACACCGGGGAGCTGTTTTTT	CASSDQRRNTGELFF
TRBV30	TRBJ1-2	.	.	TGTGCCTGGAGCACAGGGTTAAAGTATGGCTACACCTTC	CAWSTGLKYGYTF
TRBV29-1	TRBJ1-2	TRBD1	.	TGCAGCGTTTCGGACAGGGCCTATGGCTACACCTTC	CSVSDRAYGYTF
TRBV27	TRBJ1-1	.	.	TGTGCCAGCAGCCGATTGGACAAACGGACTGAAGCTTTCTTT	CASSRLDKRTEAFF
TRBV7-2	TRBJ1-2	TRBD1	.	TGTGCCAGCAGCGAAGGACAGGGGGTTTTATATGGCTACACCTTC	CASSEGQGVLYGYTF
TRBV28	TRBJ1-1	.	.	TGTGCCAGCAGTGCATGGAGGAGATCGGATCTGAACACTGAAGCTTTCTTT	CASSAWRRSDLNTEAFF
TRBV10-3	TRBJ1-3	TRBD1	.	TGTGCCATCAGCCCACAGGGGCACTCTGGAAACACCATATATTTT	CAISPQGHSGNTIYF
TRBV11-3	TRBJ2-7	TRBD2	few	TGTGCCAGCAGCTTAATTCTAGCGGGACTCTACGAGCAGTACTTC	CASSLILAGLYEQYF
TRBV5-1	TRBJ2-2	TRBD1	.	TGCGCCAGCAGCTGGCGGGGACAGGGTGGCGGGGAGCTGTTTTTT	CASSWRGQGGGELFF
TRBV7-9	TRBJ1-2	TRBD1	.	TGTGCCAGCAGCTTAGGACAGGGTACTAACTATGGCTACACCTTC	CASSLGQGTNYGYTF
TRBV6-5	TRBJ2-7	TRBD1	.	TGTGCCAGCAGAACGGGACAGGGCTCCTACGAGCAGTACTTC	CASRTGQGSYEQYF
TRBV9	TRBJ2-3	TRBD2	once	TGTGCCAGCAGCGCCGCCGAGCGGGAGCTCGGGAATACGCAGTATTTT	CASSAAERELGNTQYF
TRBV9	TRBJ2-3	TRBD1	.	TGTGCCAGCAGCGTAGAAGGGACAGGGGGCGGCACAGATACGCAGTATTTT	CASSVEGTGGGTDTQYF
TRBV11-3	TRBJ1-1	.	.	TGTGCCAGCAGCTATAGGGGAGGCGCGGGATCGAACACTGAAGCTTTCTTT	CASSYRGGAGSNTEAFF
TRBV10-3	TRBJ1-6	TRBD1	.	TGTGCCATCAGTGGTGGGACAGGGACATCACCCCTCCACTTT	CAISGGTGTSPLHF